Listed here are 18 T cell receptor beta chains from one sample, sequenced in a study of brain T cells in children with intractable seizures. Time point of the sample: blood from clinic visit 5 months post-surgery; TSC patient then seizure free. Sequencing was performed with immunoSEQ multiplex PCR; in TCRdb, only in-frame clones are kept and a portion is missing. The sample comprises approximately 330,000 clones, approximately 93% of which are singletons, and around 6% rests with the top ten. Sequencing was performed on peripheral blood, taken more than 4 months after surgery. The receptors come from a boy in the first two years of life with tuberous sclerosis and intractable seizures.

The chain combines TRBV7-9 with TRBJ1-4; D remains ambiguous. Trimming stripped 0 bases from V and 7 bases from J, with 12 bases between. The V gene's germline CDR1 is SEHNR and CDR2 FQNEAQ (reference sequence). The CDR3 runs 15 residues. The CDR3 DNA follows: TGTGCCAGCAGCTTAGCGGAAGTCGTGAGTGAAAAACTGTTTTTT. It codes for CASSLAEVVSEKLFF.

The rearrangement links TRBV25-1 to TRBJ1-2; 7 bases fit TRBD1. Germline CDR1 and CDR2: MGHDK and SYGVNS. V gave up 1 base and J gave up 5 bases; unmatched junction bases: 7. The CDR3 runs 15 residues. In DNA, the CDR3 is TGTGCCAGCAGTGAATCACCCACAGGGGAATATGGCTACACCTTC. The encoded protein is CASSESPTGEYGYTF.

J is TRBJ1-1 and V is TRBV9; D is undetermined. Germline V gene sequence: CDR1 SGDLS, CDR2 YYNGEE. The CDR3 sequence is 15 residues long. Trimming cost V 4 bases and J 4 bases, with 17 bases left between them. The CDR3 DNA follows: TGTGCCAGCAGCCCAGACGAAGGTATAGGCACTGAAGCTTTCTTT. This encodes CASSPDEGIGTEAFF. Combining the CDR3 with reference TRBV9 and TRBJ1-1 gives the whole variable domain DSGVTQTPKHLITATGQRVTLRCSPRSGDLSVYWYQQSLDQGLQFLIQYYNGEERAKGNILERFSAQQFPDLHSELNLSSLELGDSALYFCASSPDEGIGTEAFFGQGTRLTVV.

The CDR3 nucleotides are TGTGCCAGCAGCTTAGACGGTACAGGATCTGGTGGACAGCCCCAGCATTTT. It translates to CASSLDGTGSGGQPQHF. V gene TRBV11-3 combines with J gene TRBJ1-5, with D possibly matching TRBD1 (5 bases). Deletions cut 0 bases from V and 7 bases from J, with 19 bases between. The CDR3 contains 17 residues. Germline CDR1 is SGHNT and CDR2 is YENEEA.

The chain employs TRBV7-9 and TRBJ1-1; 10 positions agree with TRBD1. CDR1 is SEHNR and CDR2 is FQNEAQ in the germline V gene (reference sequence). The CDR3 is made up of 15 amino acids. V gave up 5 bases and J gave up 1 base; unmatched junction bases: 4. CDR3 in amino acids: CASSRWTGGNTEAFF. As DNA, the CDR3 is TGTGCCAGCAGCAGATGGACAGGGGGGAACACTGAAGCTTTCTTT.

The V and J genes are TRBV7-2 and TRBJ1-3, with TRBD1 as a possible D gene (5 bases). Trimming took off 1 base at V and 5 bases at J, with 12 bases between the two ends. This CDR3 has 15 amino acids. The germline CDR1 and CDR2 sequences are SGHTA and FQGNSA. CDR3 sequence reads: CASSLGRGARNTIYF. Written as DNA, the CDR3 is TGTGCCAGCAGCTTAGGAAGGGGTGCTCGAAACACCATATATTTT.

The chain uses TRBV5-6 and TRBJ1-2; 7 nucleotides line up with TRBD1. The germline V gene encodes CDR1 SGHDT and CDR2 YYEEEE. CDR3 length equals 18 residues. Trimming at V came to 2 bases and at J to 6 bases, leaving 19 bases not matched to a gene. The chain's CDR3 is CASSLFFMFGTVNHGYTF. Here the CDR3 DNA reads TGTGCCAGCAGCTTATTTTTTATGTTCGGGACAGTGAATCATGGCTACACCTTC.

The rearrangement joins TRBV7-9 to TRBJ2-7, with TRBD2 matching over 8 bases. The CDR3 is 17 residues long. Trimming took 1 base from V and 3 from J; bases not matched to a gene: 11. Germline CDR1 SEHNR, CDR2 FQNEAQ (reference sequence). This CDR3 reads CASSLVGLTSANYEQYF. The DNA of the CDR3 is TGTGCCAGCAGCTTAGTCGGTTTGACTAGCGCAAACTACGAGCAGTACTTC.

This clone was found once. The genes are TRBV4-2 and TRBJ2-7; possibly TRBD2 for D (7 bases). Germline CDR1 and CDR2: LGHNA and YNFKEQ. Trimming removed 0 bases at V and 0 bases at J, with 18 bases between. The CDR3 loop spans 18 amino acids. CDR3 coding DNA: TGTGCCAGCAGCCAAGAATGGCGGGGGCTCTGGGGCTCCTACGAGCAGTACTTC. As protein: CASSQEWRGLWGSYEQYF.

This sequence joins TRBV19 and TRBJ1-6; D is possibly TRBD1 (6 bases). Germline V gene sequence: CDR1 LNHDA, CDR2 SQIVND (reference sequence). This CDR3 contains 15 residues. The V gene lost 1 base and the J gene lost 4 bases, with 8 bases spanning the gap. Here the CDR3 DNA reads TGTGCCAGTAGTATAGGGGGACAATATAATTCACCCCTCCACTTT. Its translation is CASSIGGQYNSPLHF.

This clone has more than one count but fewer than ten. J is TRBJ1-6 and V is TRBV15; D perhaps matches TRBD1 (5 bases). The germline CDR1 and CDR2 sequences are LNHNV and YYDKDF (reference sequence). The CDR3 length is 18 residues. V lost 0 bases and J 5 bases, leaving 17 bases between the germline ends. CDR3 in amino acids: CATSRDGQGRWDNSPLHF. CDR3 sequence (DNA): TGTGCCACCAGCAGAGATGGTCAGGGTAGATGGGATAATTCACCCCTCCACTTT.

As concerns this clone: The same CDR3 is also encoded by other DNA sequences in this sample. The rearrangement links TRBV2 to TRBJ2-5; D remains unclear. The germline V gene has CDR1 SNHLY and CDR2 FYNNEI. Deletions cut 5 bases from V and 5 bases from J, with 3 bases between. CDR3 length: 10 amino acids. The CDR3 DNA reads as TGTGCCAGCAGTAGGGAGACCCAGTACTTC. Its protein is CASSRETQYF.

J is TRBJ2-7 and V is TRBV7-2, with unresolved D. The CDR3 length is 14 residues. The germline V gene has CDR1 SGHTA and CDR2 FQGNSA. Trimming left V 5 bases short and J 4 bases short, with 15 bases between. CDR3 region: CASSLTGVVYEQYF. CDR3 nucleotides: TGTGCCAGCAGCCTAACTGGAGTGGTATACGAGCAGTACTTC.

V usage is TRBV7-8 and J usage is TRBJ2-5, with TRBD2 as a possible D gene (7 bases). The V end lost 2 bases, the J end lost 5 bases, and 18 bases lay between the germline ends. This CDR3 has 16 residues. CDR1 SGHVS and CDR2 FQNEAQ come from the germline V gene. In DNA, the CDR3 is TGTGCCAGCAGCTTAAAGTGGGGGGGGCAGTCTGAGACCCAGTACTTC. Translation gives CASSLKWGGQSETQYF.

The chain joins TRBV5-1 to TRBJ1-1, with TRBD1 identical over 9 bases. The CDR3 covers 18 residues. CDR1 and CDR2 from the germline V gene are SGHRS and YFSETQ. The V gene end was trimmed by 3 bases and the J gene end by 1 base; junction bases not matched to a gene: 13. The CDR3 region is CASSWIPGTGRGNTEAFF. CDR3 nucleotides: TGCGCCAGCAGCTGGATCCCCGGGACAGGGCGAGGGAACACTGAAGCTTTCTTT.

This chain uses TRBV15 with TRBJ1-2; D possibly corresponds to TRBD1 (6 bases). The CDR3 consists of 16 residues. V lost 0 bases and J lost 4, with 15 bases in between. Germline CDR1 is LNHNV and CDR2 is YYDKDF (reference sequence). DNA of the CDR3: TGTGCCACCAGCAGAGATCGAAGAGGGGACATCTATGGCTACACCTTC. It yields the protein CATSRDRRGDIYGYTF.

The rearrangement links TRBV7-6 to TRBJ1-6; D perhaps matches TRBD1 (6 bases). This CDR3 has 16 amino acids. Germline V gives CDR1 SGHVS, CDR2 FNYEAQ. V gave up 4 bases and J gave up 7 bases, with 17 bases separating them. The CDR3 region has the DNA TGTGCCAGCAGCTCGGTGGCAGGGGCGAGCAATTCACCCCTCCACTTT. Its translation is CASSSVAGASNSPLHF. The full variable domain, in which reference TRBV7-6 and TRBJ1-6 provide the parts outside the CDR3, is GAGVSQSPRYKVTKRGQDVALRCDPISGHVSLYWYRQALGQGPEFLTYFNYEAQQDKSGLPNDRFSAERPEGSISTLTIQRTEQRDSAMYRCASSSVAGASNSPLHFGNGTRLTVT.

The V call is TRBV3-1 (or the pseudogene TRBV3-2), the J call TRBJ2-1; TRBD2 matches at 9 bases. The CDR3 sequence is 15 residues long. Per germline, CDR1 LGHDT and CDR2 YNNKEL (reference sequence). V gave up 5 bases and J gave up 1 base; unmatched junction bases: 3. CDR3 sequence (DNA): TGTGCCAGCAGCTTAGCGGGAGCATCCTACAATGAGCAGTTCTTC. Protein product: CASSLAGASYNEQFF.